One and the same sample provided the 23 T cell receptor beta chains below, sequenced in a study of blood T cell repertoires in COVID-19. Data came from immunoSEQ multiplex PCR; TCRdb stores just in-frame clones and leaves some out. The profile shows fewer than 400,000 clones, 80% to 90% of them singletons. The sample comprised PBMCs or T cells enriched from blood (not recorded which). The receptors were gathered from a man aged 25-40 years who had recovered from COVID-19.

V usage is TRBV6-5 and J usage is TRBJ2-7; 8 bases agree with TRBD2. Germline-derived CDR1 and CDR2 are MNHEY and SVGAGI. The CDR3 runs 14 residues. V was clipped by 4 bases and J by 2 bases; unmatched bases: 4. The CDR3 is CASSLTGGAYEQYF. In DNA, the CDR3 is TGTGCCAGCAGTTTGACGGGGGGGGCCTACGAGCAGTACTTC.

In this sample, this clone turned up once. This chain links TRBV25-1 with TRBJ2-5; 9 bases line up with TRBD2. The ends lost 7 bases at V and 4 bases at J; junction bases unmatched: 13. The CDR3 sequence is 16 residues long. Germline V CDR1 and CDR2: MGHDK, SYGVNS. The CDR3 loop is CASTPRLAGERETQYF. CDR3 sequence (DNA): TGTGCCAGCACCCCTCGATTAGCGGGGGAACGAGAGACCCAGTACTTC.

V gene TRBV2 combines with J gene TRBJ2-3, with 7 bases lining up with TRBD2. Trimming removed 3 bases from V and 4 bases from J; junction bases left unmatched: 7. The CDR3 spans 15 residues. Looked up from germline, CDR1 is SNHLY and CDR2 is FYNNEI. The CDR3, as DNA: TGTGCCAGCAGTGAGGGTGAGGCGGGGGCAGATACGCAGTATTTT. As protein: CASSEGEAGADTQYF.

The chain combines TRBV10-2 with TRBJ1-1; D remains ambiguous. V lost 0 bases, J lost 2 bases, and 13 bases lay in between. Per germline, CDR1 WSHSY and CDR2 SAAADI. The CDR3 consists of 16 residues. The CDR3: CASSESVLYGNTEAFF. The CDR3 nucleotides are TGCGCCAGCAGTGAGTCGGTTTTGTACGGTAACACTGAAGCTTTCTTT.

V usage is TRBV19 and J usage is TRBJ1-5; possible D gene TRBD1, 6 bases. CDR1 and CDR2 from the germline V gene are LNHDA and SQIVND (reference sequence). With 7 bases removed from V and 2 bases from J, the gap between germline ends came to 12 bases. The CDR3 runs to 14 residues. CDR3 loop: CASTARQGNQPQHF. The CDR3 DNA follows: TGTGCCAGTACCGCTCGACAGGGCAATCAGCCCCAGCATTTT. The variable domain in full, with the rest retrieved from reference TRBV19 and TRBJ1-5, is DGGITQSPKYLFRKEGQNVTLSCEQNLNHDAMYWYRQDPGQGLRLIYYSQIVNDFQKGDIAEGYSVSREKKESFPLTVTSAQKNPTAFYLCASTARQGNQPQHFGDGTRLSIL.

The chain is built from TRBV5-4 and TRBJ2-2, with 7 bases aligning to TRBD2. Germline lookup yields CDR1 SGHNT and CDR2 YYREEE (reference sequence). CDR3 size: 15 residues. V was clipped by 4 bases and J by 3 bases; unmatched bases: 6. Written as DNA, the CDR3 is TGTGCCAGCAGCGTGCGGACTAGTCACACCGGGGAGCTGTTTTTT. Residues: CASSVRTSHTGELFF.

This clone was picked up one time. This rearrangement joins TRBV4-1 to TRBJ2-2; D is possibly TRBD1 (6 bases). CDR1 is MGHRA and CDR2 is YSYEKL in the germline V gene. V lost 2 bases and J 7 bases, leaving 11 bases between the germline ends. The CDR3 is 14 amino acids. The chain's CDR3 is CASSQPLGGGELFF. The DNA of the CDR3 is TGCGCCAGCAGCCAACCTCTAGGGGGCGGGGAGCTGTTTTTT.

This rearrangement joins TRBV27 to TRBJ2-2, with TRBD1 identical over 8 bases. The junction had 5 bases not matched to a gene; V was cut back by 2 bases and J by 3 bases. The CDR3 totals 16 residues. CDR1 is MNHEY, CDR2 SMNVEV, per germline (reference sequence). The CDR3 is CASSLVDRVDTGELFF. DNA for the CDR3: TGTGCCAGCAGTTTAGTGGACAGGGTCGACACCGGGGAGCTGTTTTTT.

The sample holds a few counts of this clone. The chain recombines TRBV6-4 with TRBJ2-3; 8 nucleotides line up with TRBD1. Trimming removed 2 bases from V and 6 bases from J; junction bases left unmatched: 13. Looked up from germline, CDR1 is MRHNA and CDR2 is SNTAGT. The CDR3 loop spans 17 amino acids. This CDR3 is CASSDTPGGEGTDTQYF. CDR3 DNA: TGTGCCAGCAGTGACACCCCAGGGGGCGAGGGGACGGATACGCAGTATTTT.

The J gene is TRBJ2-1, the V gene TRBV7-2; 9 nucleotides align to TRBD1. This CDR3 region has 15 residues. Germline lookup yields CDR1 SGHTA and CDR2 FQGNSA. V dropped 5 bases and J dropped 5; count of bases not matched to a gene: 7. CDR3 coding DNA: TGTGCCAGCAGCCCCTTCGGGACAGGGAACAATGAGCAGTTCTTC. Its protein product is CASSPFGTGNNEQFF. Combining the CDR3 with reference TRBV7-2 and TRBJ2-1 gives the whole variable domain GAGVSQSPSNKVTEKGKDVELRCDPISGHTALYWYRQSLGQGLEFLIYFQGNSAPDKSGLPSDRFSAERTGGSVSTLTIQRTQQEDSAVYLCASSPFGTGNNEQFFGPGTRLTVL.

This chain uses TRBV18 with TRBJ1-2, with D possibly TRBD1 on 6 matching bases. V shed 5 bases and J shed 6 bases, with 13 bases lying between them. The V gene's germline CDR1 is KGHSH and CDR2 LQKENI. The CDR3 is 13 residues long. Here the CDR3 reads CASSDDRRHGYTF. DNA for the CDR3: TGTGCCAGCTCAGATGACAGGCGGCATGGCTACACCTTC.

This chain joins TRBV4-1 and TRBJ1-2; D call uncertain. CDR3 size: 14 residues. CDR1 is MGHRA, CDR2 YSYEKL, per germline. The germline V and J ends were trimmed by 4 bases and 4 bases, with 13 bases remaining between them. DNA for the CDR3: TGCGCCAGCAGCCCAGGCAGGATCGCCTATGGCTACACCTTC. It specifies CASSPGRIAYGYTF.

This chain uses TRBV7-2 with TRBJ1-3; 8 bases line up with TRBD1. V gave up 2 bases and J gave up 4 bases; unmatched junction bases: 4. Germline lookup yields CDR1 SGHTA and CDR2 FQGNSA. The CDR3 length is 15 residues. CDR3 amino acids: CASSLQGARGNTIYF. CDR3 DNA: TGTGCCAGCAGCTTACAGGGGGCGCGAGGAAACACCATATATTTT.

The gene calls are TRBV5-6 and TRBJ2-7; the D gene is possibly TRBD2 (5 bases). V lost 0 bases and J 4 bases, leaving 17 bases between the germline ends. The CDR3 runs to 16 residues. Germline CDR1 and CDR2: SGHDT and YYEEEE. CDR3 residues: CASSLEGISGGYEQYF. CDR3 nucleotides: TGTGCCAGCAGCTTGGAAGGAATTTCTGGCGGGTACGAGCAGTACTTC. The complete variable domain, with remaining parts taken from reference TRBV5-6 and TRBJ2-7, reads DAGVTQSPTHLIKTRGQQVTLRCSPKSGHDTVSWYQQALGQGPQFIFQYYEEEERQRGNFPDRFSGHQFPNYSSELNVNALLLGDSALYLCASSLEGISGGYEQYFGPGTRLTVT.

The chain recombines TRBV5-1 with TRBJ2-7, with D uncertain. The V end lost 1 base, the J end lost 4 bases, and 9 bases lay between the germline ends. Germline V lookup: CDR1 SGHRS, CDR2 YFSETQ. This CDR3 is built from 13 residues. Written as DNA, the CDR3 is TGCGCCAGCAGCTTGATTTCCGGGTACGAGCAGTACTTC. Translating gives CASSLISGYEQYF.

The rearrangement uses TRBV9 and TRBJ1-4; D might be TRBD1 (6 bases). Germline CDR1 and CDR2: SGDLS and YYNGEE. Trimming shortened V by 3 bases and J by 4 bases, and 10 bases separated the two germline ends. CDR3 length equals 14 residues. The CDR3 protein is CASSEGHNNEKLFF. CDR3 in DNA: TGTGCCAGCAGCGAGGGACATAATAATGAAAAACTGTTTTTT.

This chain connects TRBV4-2 to TRBJ2-2; 9 positions agree with TRBD2. Trimming took 4 bases from V and 5 from J; bases not matched to a gene: 5. The CDR3 has 15 amino acids. The germline gives CDR1 LGHNA, CDR2 YNFKEQ. The CDR3 sequence: CASSPSGARTGELFF. The CDR3 nucleotides read TGTGCCAGCAGCCCTAGCGGGGCACGGACCGGGGAGCTGTTTTTT.

This clone was counted a single time. J is TRBJ2-5 and V is TRBV7-9, with D possibly matching TRBD2 (6 bases). The CDR3 runs to 16 residues. Germline CDR1 SEHNR, CDR2 FQNEAQ (reference sequence). Trimming took off 2 bases at V and 5 bases at J, with 18 bases between the two ends. The CDR3 DNA reads TGTGCCAGCAGCTTAAGGTGGGGCGGGGTGGACGAGACCCAGTACTTC. It is translated as CASSLRWGGVDETQYF.

This chain joins TRBV2 and TRBJ1-2, with D possibly matching TRBD1 (6 bases). Germline CDR1 reads SNHLY; CDR2 reads FYNNEI. The CDR3 totals 12 residues. V lost 4 bases, J lost 3 bases, and 6 bases lay in between. CDR3 sequence: CASSGQDYGYTF. The CDR3 nucleotides read TGTGCCAGCAGTGGACAGGACTATGGCTACACCTTC.

V usage is TRBV5-4 and J usage is TRBJ2-5, with TRBD2 identical over 7 bases. Per the germline V gene, CDR1 is SGHNT and CDR2 is YYREEE (reference sequence). The ends lost 1 base at V and 0 bases at J; junction bases unmatched: 3. The CDR3 is 15 amino acids. The DNA of the CDR3 is TGTGCCAGCAGCTTGTTCGGGGGGTACCAAGAGACCCAGTACTTC. Amino acids: CASSLFGGYQETQYF.

The V gene is TRBV6-5, the J gene TRBJ2-1; D is perhaps TRBD1 (6 bases). V was clipped by 6 bases and J by 0 bases, with 12 bases between them. This CDR3 region has 15 residues. In germline, CDR1 is MNHEY, CDR2 SVGAGI. The CDR3: CASSTGPSSYNEQFF. The CDR3 nucleotides are TGTGCCAGCAGCACAGGGCCAAGCTCCTACAATGAGCAGTTCTTC.

V is TRBV10-1 and J is TRBJ2-1; tentative D call: TRBD2 (5 bases). Trimming shortened V by 4 bases and J by 7 bases, and 14 bases separated the two germline ends. The CDR3 spans 14 residues. The germline V gene encodes CDR1 WNHNN and CDR2 SYGVQD (reference sequence). CDR3 loop: CASSVRVMGNEQFF. The CDR3 coding sequence is TGCGCCAGCAGTGTGAGGGTAATGGGTAATGAGCAGTTCTTC.

This chain connects TRBV7-2 to TRBJ2-3; TRBD2 is a possible D gene (5 bases). CDR3 length: 11 residues. The V gene lost 5 bases and the J gene lost 8 bases, with 8 bases spanning the gap. CDR1 is SGHTA and CDR2 is FQGNSA in the germline V gene. The CDR3 protein is CASSRRGTQYF. CDR3 nucleotides: TGTGCCAGCAGCCGCCGGGGTACGCAGTATTTT.